The clone carrying this T cell receptor (beta chain) was counted ten times or more. Germline CDR1 and CDR2: ENHRY and SYGVKD. Between the trimmed V and J ends, which lost 5 bases and 3 bases, there was a span of 5 bases. CDR3 length: 12 amino acids. In TCRdb, the RT-PCR reads were re-called with MiXCR into one record per CDR3 protein. Of 390,000 or so distinct CDR3 sequences in the sample, roughly 17% were seen once. These data are taken from a study of patients and donors after allogeneic stem cell transplantation. The chain has TRBV10-3 and TRBJ1-3; D call uncertain. This TCR was recovered from a human donor who was either an allogeneic HSCT recipient or a stem cell or donor lymphocyte infusion donor (not recorded which). It is not recorded whose cells these are; they may come from a transplant donor. The sequencing input was blood, either unsorted or a sorted T cell fraction (not recorded which). CDR3 bases: TGTGCCATCAGTTTTAGTGGAAACACCATATATTTT. Protein sequence: CAISFSGNTIYF.